The source of this T cell receptor beta chain is a study of blood T cell repertoires in COVID-19. Germline V lookup: CDR1 SEHNR, CDR2 FQNEAQ (reference sequence). Trimming removed 4 bases from V and 1 base from J, with 8 bases in between. The CDR3 runs 13 residues. The method was immunoSEQ multiplex PCR; TCRdb's version includes in-frame clones alone and lacks a portion of them. The profile shows 300,000 to 450,000 clones, about four fifths of them singletons. V and J are TRBV7-9 and TRBJ2-7, with D unclear. The specimen sequenced was peripheral blood. The source of this sequence is a human donor with acute or convalescent COVID-19. The donor label of this sample is uncertain. The CDR3 loop is CASSSIASYEQYF. CDR3 DNA sequence: TGTGCCAGCAGCTCCATAGCATCCTACGAGCAGTACTTC.